A single sample is the source of the 10 T cell receptor beta chains below, sequenced in a study of T cells expressing NK-cell markers. TCRdb reprocessed the 5' RACE reads, keeping one entry per CDR3 protein, no DNA. With some 500,000 distinct CDR3 sequences in the sample, the ten largest clones hold over 1.1%. Input material: blood T cells: a sorted CD56 or NKG2C T cell subset, CD4+ or CD8+ T cells, or bulk PBMC T cells (not recorded which). The origin of the receptors is a woman aged 50 to 60 in good health.

V and J are TRBV6-5 and TRBJ1-1. Looked up from germline, CDR1 is MNHEY and CDR2 is SVGAGI. The CDR3 contains 12 residues. This CDR3 reads CASSQARTEAFF.

The chain employs TRBV3-1 and TRBJ2-3; TCRdb designates TRBD2, a call that cannot be tested without DNA. Germline V gene lookup returns CDR1 LGHDT and CDR2 YNNKEL (reference sequence). The CDR3 covers 14 residues. CDR3 in amino acids: CASSQTRVPDTQYF.

The chain carries TRBV2 and TRBJ1-5. The CDR3 contains 15 residues. CDR1 is SNHLY and CDR2 is FYNNEI in the germline V gene. The CDR3 spells CASAGGHSSNQPQHF.

The rearrangement joins TRBV5-1 to TRBJ2-1; absent DNA, TCRdb's TRBD1 call cannot be checked. The germline gives CDR1 SGHRS, CDR2 YFSETQ. CDR3 length: 13 amino acids. The CDR3 is CASFPGLGNEQFF.

V and J are TRBV24-1 and TRBJ2-2; TCRdb picks TRBD1, but there is no DNA to check that call. The CDR3 is 15 residues long. Germline lookup yields CDR1 KGHDR and CDR2 SFDVKD. The CDR3 region is CATGPGTGWTGELFF.

V is TRBV11-2 and J is TRBJ2-5; as DNA is missing, the TRBD2 call by TCRdb cannot be tested. CDR1 is SGHAT, CDR2 FQNNGV, per germline. This CDR3 spans 18 amino acids. CDR3 sequence: CASSLDFSGRWVEETQYF.

The V and J genes are TRBV5-6 and TRBJ1-1; TCRdb's D call of TRBD1 is untestable without DNA. Germline loops: CDR1 SGHDT, CDR2 YYEEEE. This CDR3 is built from 15 residues. The CDR3 sequence is CASSFGRGWNTEAFF.

V is TRBV9 and J is TRBJ2-7. Germline assignment: CDR1 SGDLS and CDR2 YYNGEE. The CDR3 loop spans 14 amino acids. This chain's CDR3 is CASSVSAFSYEQYF.

The chain employs TRBV5-1 and TRBJ1-5; the TCRdb D gene call, TRBD1, has no DNA to confirm it. The CDR3 is 15 residues long. Germline CDR1 and CDR2: SGHRS and YFSETQ. The CDR3 here is CASSLSGQGSQPQHF. Full variable domain (missing parts from reference TRBV5-1 and TRBJ1-5): KAGVTQTPRYLIKTRGQQVTLSCSPISGHRSVSWYQQTPGQGLQFLFEYFSETQRNKGNFPGRFSGRQFSNSRSEMNVSTLELGDSALYLCASSLSGQGSQPQHFGDGTRLSIL.

CDR3 region: CASSQSPGSNTGELFF. The chain is built from TRBV14 and TRBJ2-2. There are 16 residues in the CDR3. The V gene's germline CDR1 is SGHDN and CDR2 FVKESK.